The 32 T cell receptor beta chains below come from one sample, sequenced in a study of Graves' ophthalmopathy and Graves' hyperthyroidism. Amplifying from RNA transcripts, the study obtained TCR beta CDR3 regions. Scientists carried out first-round RT-PCR using HTBI primers and then a second-round multiplex PCR. MiXCR was run by TCRdb on the multiplex PCR reads, yielding one entry per CDR3 protein. Found here are just over 600,000 distinct CDR3 sequences, about a fifth of them singletons; the top ten hold approximately 7%. Sequenced input: peripheral blood. These receptors were collected from a woman between 18 and 29 years old with stable Graves' hyperthyroidism. Some clones in this sample may be carry-over from other donors' samples.

Ten or more counts support this clonotype. This chain connects TRBV6-7 to TRBJ2-2; 9 nucleotides agree with TRBD2. TRBV6-7 is sorted into the ORF group, with uncertain function. This CDR3 has 16 residues. V lost 9 bases and J lost 2; bases outside the gene matches: 10. For the CDR3, the DNA is TGTGCCAGTCTACCAGAGCGGGAGGCTAACACCGGGGAGCTGTTTTTT. Translating it yields CASLPEREANTGELFF.

This clonotype was detected ten times or more. V and J are TRBV19 and TRBJ1-1; 8 bases align to TRBD1. Germline values: CDR1 LNHDA, CDR2 SQIVND (reference sequence). The V segment lost 5 bases and the J segment 0 bases; nucleotides outside the gene matches: 5. The CDR3 extends over 15 amino acids. The CDR3 sequence: CASSGHRGLNTEAFF. The CDR3 DNA sequence: TGTGCCAGTAGTGGACACAGGGGGTTGAACACTGAAGCTTTCTTT.

The count of this clonotype is one. The chain carries TRBV12-3 or TRBV12-4 and TRBJ1-1; weak D call: TRBD1 (5 bases). Deletions cut 2 bases from V and 8 bases from J, with 15 bases between. This CDR3 is 14 amino acids long. CDR3: CASSLNGGQGEAFF. The CDR3 DNA reads TGTGCCAGCAGTTTAAATGGTGGGCAGGGAGAAGCTTTCTTT.

V is TRBV12-3 or TRBV12-4 and J is TRBJ1-5; a possible D gene is TRBD1 (5 bases). The CDR3 is made up of 16 amino acids. V was shortened by 2 bases and J by 1 base, with 12 bases between the two germline ends. In DNA, the CDR3 is TGTGCCAGCAGTTTATATGGGACGGAGAGCAATCAGCCCCAGCATTTT. This encodes CASSLYGTESNQPQHF.

This clonotype was detected ten times or more. The V and J genes are TRBV4-1 and TRBJ2-5; 12 bases are shared with TRBD2. The CDR3 runs 17 residues. Germline CDR1 reads MGHRA; CDR2 reads YSYEKL. After removal of 3 bases from V and 3 bases from J, the junction contained 8 bases not matched to a gene. CDR3 sequence (DNA): TGCGCCAGCAGCCAGGGGGGGAGACTAGCGGGGGAAGAGACCCAGTACTTC. Protein product: CASSQGGRLAGEETQYF.

This clonotype was seen ten or more times. The DNA for the CDR3 is TGTGCCAGCAGTACGGAGACAGTCCAAGAGACCCAGTACTTC. Amino acid sequence: CASSTETVQETQYF. V is TRBV6-1 and J is TRBJ2-5, with D possibly being TRBD1 (5 bases). The CDR3 loop spans 14 amino acids. V lost 5 bases and J 1 base, leaving 11 bases between the germline ends. Looked up from germline, CDR1 is MNHNS and CDR2 is SASEGT.

This clonotype was recorded many times. The V and J genes are TRBV20-1 and TRBJ2-7; the match to TRBD1 covers 7 bases. The CDR3 sequence is 13 residues long. V was clipped by 6 bases and J by 3 bases; unmatched bases: 8. CDR1 and CDR2 (germline): DFQATT, SNEGSKA (reference sequence). The CDR3 loop reads CSALRDSDYEQYF. CDR3 bases: TGCAGTGCCCTCCGGGACAGTGACTACGAGCAGTACTTC.

This clonotype appeared many times. The V and J genes are TRBV29-1 and TRBJ2-7; TRBD1 matches at 8 bases. Trimming at V came to 0 bases and at J to 7 bases, leaving 5 bases not matched to a gene. Germline values: CDR1 SQVTM, CDR2 ANQGSEA. The CDR3 spans 13 residues. CDR3 loop: CSVEDWTGREQYF. The CDR3 nucleotides read TGCAGCGTTGAAGACTGGACAGGGCGGGAGCAGTACTTC.

The genes are TRBV3-1 and TRBJ2-5, with TRBD2 matching 10 bases. Germline loops: CDR1 LGHDT, CDR2 YNNKEL (reference sequence). After removal of 4 bases from V and 5 bases from J, the junction contained 10 bases not matched to a gene. This CDR3 has 16 residues. CDR3 in amino acids: CASSPGVAGGGETQYF. CDR3 DNA: TGTGCCAGCAGCCCTGGGGTAGCGGGGGGAGGGGAGACCCAGTACTTC.

The genes are TRBV10-3 and TRBJ2-7; no clear D gene. The V end was cut by 5 bases, the J end by 8 bases, with 19 bases between. Germline CDR1 and CDR2: ENHRY and SYGVKD. The CDR3 is 14 residues long. The CDR3: CAISPTAAPGKQYF. The CDR3 DNA follows: TGTGCCATCAGTCCGACGGCTGCCCCCGGTAAGCAGTACTTC.

In its sample, this clonotype was seen many times. The chain links TRBV4-1 to TRBJ1-2; 8 bases match TRBD1. Germline CDR1 is MGHRA and CDR2 is YSYEKL. CDR3 size: 19 residues. The V segment lost 1 base and the J segment 5 bases; nucleotides outside the gene matches: 18. The CDR3 sequence: CASSQVFYLTGTGEYGYTF. The CDR3 region has the DNA TGCGCCAGCAGCCAAGTGTTTTACCTAACCGGGACAGGAGAATATGGCTACACCTTC.

This clonotype was recorded once. V usage is TRBV7-3 and J usage is TRBJ1-1; D is ambiguous. This CDR3 is built from 15 residues. Germline V CDR1 and CDR2: SGHTA, FQGTGA. Trimming cost V 6 bases and J 3 bases, with 17 bases left between them. CDR3 bases: TGTGCCAGCAGTTGGGGAGACTATTGGGACACTGAAGCTTTCTTT. It specifies CASSWGDYWDTEAFF.

This clonotype has at least ten counts. The V and J genes are TRBV30 and TRBJ2-2, with no clear D. Germline V gives CDR1 GTSNPN, CDR2 SVGIG (reference sequence). V lost 4 bases and J lost 3, with 6 bases in between. CDR3 length: 12 amino acids. The CDR3 nucleotides read TGTGCCTGGAACCCGTACACCGGGGAGCTGTTTTTT. This codes for CAWNPYTGELFF.

The chain is built from TRBV6-1 and TRBJ2-2, with 8 bases that match TRBD2. The CDR3 extends over 16 amino acids. The V gene end was trimmed by 0 bases and the J gene end by 3 bases; junction bases not matched to a gene: 3. Looked up from germline, CDR1 is MNHNS and CDR2 is SASEGT. The CDR3, as DNA: TGTGCCAGCAGTGAAGCCGGGACTAGACACACCGGGGAGCTGTTTTTT. As protein: CASSEAGTRHTGELFF.

This clonotype was counted at least ten times. This CDR3 reads CASSSGTGAVNTEAFF. In nucleotides, the CDR3 is TGTGCCAGCAGCTCCGGGACAGGGGCCGTGAACACTGAAGCTTTCTTT. V is TRBV6-1 and J is TRBJ1-1; 10 bases fit TRBD1. V gave up 6 bases and J gave up 0 bases; unmatched junction bases: 7. Germline values: CDR1 MNHNS, CDR2 SASEGT. CDR3 length: 16 residues.

The chain couples TRBV4-2 to TRBJ1-3; D not certain. This CDR3 comprises 16 residues. Germline CDR1 LGHNA, CDR2 YNFKEQ. V lost 0 bases, J lost 0 bases, and 9 bases lay in between. The CDR3 nucleotides are TGTGCCAGCAGCCAAGATCGTACGGCCTCTGGAAACACCATATATTTT. Translating gives CASSQDRTASGNTIYF.

This CDR3 is CAWILPGLRGELFF. The CDR3 nucleotides read TGTGCCTGGATTCTACCGGGACTCCGAGGGGAGCTGTTTTTT. This chain joins TRBV30 and TRBJ2-2; D may be TRBD2 (6 bases). V gave up 4 bases and J gave up 8 bases, with 17 bases separating them. The CDR3 has 14 residues. Germline lookup yields CDR1 GTSNPN and CDR2 SVGIG (reference sequence).

This chain uses TRBV12-3 or TRBV12-4 with TRBJ1-5; 8 bases align to TRBD1. V was pared by 3 bases and J by 7 bases, with 5 bases of the junction left unmatched. CDR3 length: 14 residues. CDR3 in amino acids: CASSLVDRAQPQHF. The CDR3 nucleotides read TGTGCCAGCAGTTTGGTGGACAGGGCGCAGCCCCAGCATTTT.

The table lists this clonotype with many counts. CDR3 in DNA: TGTGCCAGCAGCCCCCCCCCGGGCCTCGAGCAGTACTTC. Translating it yields CASSPPPGLEQYF. V gene TRBV12-3 or TRBV12-4 combines with J gene TRBJ2-7; D uncertain. Trimming removed 6 bases at V and 6 bases at J, with 15 bases between. The CDR3 spans 13 residues.

This clonotype was observed many times. This chain uses TRBV30 with TRBJ1-2; D is ambiguous. V lost 5 bases, J lost 7 bases, and 11 bases lay in between. The CDR3 extends over 11 amino acids. Germline lookup yields CDR1 GTSNPN and CDR2 SVGIG (reference sequence). This chain's CDR3 is CAWGDIRGYTF. The CDR3 region has the DNA TGTGCCTGGGGAGACATCCGTGGCTACACCTTC.

This clonotype was observed at least ten times. This sequence joins TRBV20-1 and TRBJ1-2; 9 nucleotides line up with TRBD1. The CDR3 length is 13 residues. Germline assignment: CDR1 DFQATT and CDR2 SNEGSKA (reference sequence). The J segment lost 3 bases and the V segment lost 5 bases, leaving 4 bases of the junction unmatched. This CDR3 reads CSARTGEDYGYTF. Here the CDR3 DNA reads TGCAGTGCTCGGACAGGGGAGGACTATGGCTACACCTTC.

This clonotype was found many times. This chain connects TRBV6-2 or TRBV6-3 to TRBJ1-2, with a possible D match to TRBD1 (6 bases). The CDR3 length is 17 residues. Germline assignment: CDR1 MNHEY and CDR2 SVGEGT. V lost 4 bases and J lost 0, with 18 bases in between. CDR3 coding DNA: TGTGCCAGCAGTTTTTCTATAGTGGACAGCGCTAACTATGGCTACACCTTC. It codes for CASSFSIVDSANYGYTF.

At least ten counts were recorded for this clonotype. The CDR3 coding sequence is TGTGCCAGCAGACGGGACACTAGTTCACCCCTCCACTTT. This encodes CASRRDTSSPLHF. The chain has TRBV6-2 or TRBV6-3 and TRBJ1-6, with D perhaps TRBD1 (6 bases). Germline CDR1 is MNHEY and CDR2 is SVGEGT. CDR3 length: 13 amino acids. Trimming took 6 bases from V and 9 from J, leaving 12 bases between them.

Note on this clonotype: A much larger clone is a single base away; this may be a read error. The chain joins TRBV6-1 to TRBJ1-5; a possible D gene is TRBD1 (5 bases). This CDR3 comprises 15 residues. Germline V gives CDR1 MNHNS, CDR2 SASEGT. The chain's CDR3 is CASSERRGTNQPQRF. The CDR3 DNA reads TGTGCCAGCAGTGAACGGCGGGGCACGAATCAGCCCCAGCGTTTT.

J is TRBJ1-5 and V is TRBV2; the D gene is possibly TRBD1 (5 bases). Germline V gene lookup returns CDR1 SNHLY and CDR2 FYNNEI. Trimming removed 4 bases at V and 3 bases at J, with 10 bases between. This CDR3 has 14 amino acids. In DNA, the CDR3 is TGTGCCAGCAGTGGCCGCAGGGTCAATCAGCCCCAGCATTTT. Amino acid sequence: CASSGRRVNQPQHF.

The table lists this clonotype with a few counts. V gene TRBV29-1 combines with J gene TRBJ1-1; no definite D call. The germline gives CDR1 SQVTM, CDR2 ANQGSEA. This CDR3 comprises 12 residues. Trimming removed 7 bases at V and 2 bases at J, with 11 bases between. The CDR3 DNA reads TGCAGCGGCTGGACGGCTAACACTGAAGCTTTCTTT. This translates into CSGWTANTEAFF.

The chain carries TRBV24-1 and TRBJ2-5, with 7 bases aligning to TRBD2. The germline V gene encodes CDR1 KGHDR and CDR2 SFDVKD. The CDR3 is 14 amino acids. J was trimmed by 3 bases and V by 7 bases; bases with no gene match: 7. The CDR3 region has the DNA TGTGCCACCAGCCCTCCGGGGGGTGAAGAGACCCAGTACTTC. This codes for CATSPPGGEETQYF.

This clonotype has ten or more counts. The chain carries TRBV27 and TRBJ1-3; tentatively, D is TRBD1 (5 bases). CDR1 and CDR2 (germline): MNHEY, SMNVEV (reference sequence). Trimming cost V 8 bases and J 0 bases, with 14 bases left between them. This CDR3 is built from 15 residues. The DNA of the CDR3 is TGTGCCAGCCGGAGGGACTCGAGCTCTGGAAACACCATATATTTT. Protein sequence: CASRRDSSSGNTIYF.

The chain recombines TRBV27 with TRBJ1-1, with D possibly TRBD1 on 5 matching bases. Trimming removed 6 bases at V and 3 bases at J, with 14 bases between. CDR3 length equals 14 residues. CDR1 and CDR2 (germline): MNHEY, SMNVEV (reference sequence). The CDR3 region is CASSPAGGYTEAFF. The CDR3 DNA follows: TGTGCCAGCAGCCCGGCGGGGGGATACACTGAAGCTTTCTTT.

This clonotype appeared a few times. The chain employs TRBV11-2 and TRBJ2-7; D is unresolved. In germline, CDR1 is SGHAT, CDR2 FQNNGV. This CDR3 has 16 residues. Deletions cut 2 bases from V and 0 bases from J, with 14 bases between. The CDR3 loop is CASSLQSGFSSYEQYF. The CDR3 DNA reads TGTGCCAGCAGCTTACAGTCCGGGTTTAGCTCCTACGAGCAGTACTTC.

The table lists this clonotype with many counts. This rearrangement joins TRBV27 to TRBJ2-7; D perhaps matches TRBD2 (6 bases). Trimming stripped 2 bases from V and 0 bases from J, with 14 bases between. Per the germline V gene, CDR1 is MNHEY and CDR2 is SMNVEV (reference sequence). This CDR3 contains 16 residues. The DNA of the CDR3 is TGTGCCAGCAGTTTAGGAGCGGGCGGAAGCTCCTACGAGCAGTACTTC. As protein: CASSLGAGGSSYEQYF.

This clonotype has at least ten counts. The gene calls are TRBV30 and TRBJ1-1; no clear D. Germline CDR1 is GTSNPN and CDR2 is SVGIG (reference sequence). V was clipped by 4 bases and J by 0 bases, with 9 bases between them. The CDR3 sequence is 13 residues long. CDR3 loop: CAWTPILNTEAFF. The CDR3 DNA follows: TGTGCCTGGACCCCCATCTTGAACACTGAAGCTTTCTTT.